This note documents a single T cell receptor beta chain sequence. These data are taken from a study of shared clonotypes between healthy human individuals. As for the study in general: Researchers assigned three CD4 naive, three CD4 memory, two CD8 naive and one CD8 memory plate to each donor.

Per germline, CDR1 MNHEY and CDR2 SMNVEV (reference sequence). Trimming removed 2 bases from V and 1 base from J, with 14 bases in between. The length of the CDR3 is 16 residues. Assay used: immunoSEQ multiplex PCR; TCRdb lists only in-frame clones, some missing. In the table there are roughly 2 million clones, about 94% of which are singletons. Only CD45RO-negative cells positively selected for CCR7 counted as naive CD8 cells, so terminally differentiated effector memory CD45RA+ cells were excluded. This TCR was recovered from a man aged 18 to 30 in good health. What was sequenced was naive CD8+ T cells sorted from blood. The chain has TRBV27 and TRBJ1-1; TRBD1 might be the D (5 bases). The CDR3 bases are TGTGCCAGCAGTTTAATGGGGGACCCAAAGAACACTGAAGCTTTCTTT. Translation: CASSLMGDPKNTEAFF.